The clone carrying this TCR beta chain was detected ten times or more. Its specificity is not known. TCRdb reprocessed the 5' RACE reads with MiXCR, giving one entry per CDR3 protein. Of a few hundred thousand distinct CDR3 sequences listed, roughly a fifth were seen once; the top ten hold roughly an eighth. This entry comes from a study of T cells after yellow fever vaccination. Study-wide results and caveats: Reappearance after the booster was observed for most primary-vaccination clones (roughly 96% CD4, almost 90% CD8).

Per germline, CDR1 SGHRS and CDR2 YFSETQ. This CDR3 is built from 11 residues. V was shortened by 0 bases and J by 6 bases, with 4 bases between the two germline ends. The clonotype originates from a man aged 30 to 39 who received the YFV17D yellow fever vaccine. Sequences were derived from PBMCs, sampled 15 days after the yellow fever booster vaccination. The chain couples TRBV5-1 to TRBJ2-7; D is ambiguous. The CDR3 DNA follows: TGCGCCAGCAGCTTGGCCTTCGAGCAGTACTTC. Its protein product is CASSLAFEQYF.